The rows below give T cell receptor beta chains drawn from one sample of a study of cytomegalovirus exposure and HLA in healthy donors. Sequenced by immunoSEQ multiplex PCR; TCRdb stores in-frame clones only, minus some. The table lists about 67,000 clones, approximately 90% of them singletons. The sequenced material came from PBMCs. The receptors originated from a woman aged 30 to 39 in good health and CMV-seropositive. Both conserved end residues are trimmed from each CDR3. A D gene is named only where the DNA matches it firmly.

v_call d_call cdr3_aa
TRBV28 NA ASSQTAMNTEAF
TRBV19 NA ASSIEGGFQPQH
TRBV5-1 TRBD2 ASSGGTSGRASSYNEQF
TRBV9 TRBD2 ASSVVKTSDYNEQF
TRBV6-5 TRBD2 ASSLLAGGAHEQY
TRBV6-5 TRBD1 ASTSLGQGYTEAF
TRBV28 NA ASSLGREGQAQETQY
TRBV18 NA ASSLDSTGELF
TRBV25-1 NA ASSEYGLGANTEAF
TRBV11-3 TRBD1 ASSSDGQGTIQY
TRBV9 TRBD2 ASSSSGGFYEQY
TRBV5-6 TRBD2 ASSSGGGGETQY
TRBV5-1 NA ASSPSGSGNEQY
TRBV11-2 NA ASSPAGQMNTEAF
TRBV10-1 NA ASSVLSQDVFNEQF
TRBV18 TRBD1 ASSPGQNSYEQY
TRBV5-5 TRBD2 ASSWEREWAYEQY
TRBV5-4 TRBD2 ASSTGLVPYYEQY
TRBV18 TRBD2 ASSPPGISGRHWVHEQF
TRBV6-1 NA ASRATGFDEQY
TRBV11-2 TRBD2 ASSSGLAGTGGTDTQY
TRBV19 NA ASSIRGGNEKLF
TRBV6-4 TRBD1 ASSSDRGTEAF
TRBV5-1 NA ASRSAGANVLT
TRBV5-4 NA ASSLDSSNQPQH
TRBV27 TRBD2 ASRRLAGDYEQY
TRBV5-1 NA ASSWAGGTDTQY
TRBV5-1 NA ASSWGDRGGQETQY
TRBV6-5 TRBD1 ASRKTGWYGTEAF
TRBV7-7 TRBD2 ASSLELAVNTGELF
TRBV6-5 NA ASNTGTQPQH
TRBV27 NA ASTPAGTSYNEQF
TRBV6-1 TRBD2 ASRLTLAGEETQY
TRBV7-8 NA ASSLRSAYEQY
TRBV27 NA ASMRGTGYNEQF
TRBV7-6 NA ASSKTPAITNEQF
TRBV4-1 NA ASSPSAGVVPYEQY
TRBV11-3 TRBD1 ASSPYRGPGELF
TRBV2 NA ASSDSPRGTEAF
TRBV11-2 TRBD1 ASSFISYSTGSNTEAF
TRBV18 NA ASSPPGGETGYT
TRBV30 TRBD1 AWSTGDYSSYNEQF
TRBV6-5 NA ASSPMLGYEQY
TRBV27 TRBD1 ASSLYRGSLRQETQY
TRBV7-2 NA ASSQISGTYNEQF
TRBV19 TRBD2 ASRLTSGRPHEQF
TRBV20-1 TRBD1 SAKTGAEQY
TRBV10-3 TRBD1 AISDPGQGSYGYT
TRBV19 TRBD1 ASRTPGQGSTQPQH
TRBV5-5 NA ASSLQGSKTQY